A selection of T cell receptor beta chains follows, all from one sample in a study of blood T cell repertoires in COVID-19. Assay: immunoSEQ multiplex PCR; the TCRdb copy retains only in-frame clones and omits some. This table has roughly 200,000 clones, approximately 83% appearing once. What was sequenced was peripheral blood. These receptors came from a middle-aged woman with COVID-19, enrolled during active disease. Each CDR3 is given with its conserved first and last residue. D genes are given only for firm matches. Rows may omit the clone size; those that give it use once, few, many or a size class.

>.|TRBV18|.|TRBJ2-7
TGTGCCAGCTCACTCGACCCGGACATGACAAGGGGGGAGCAGTACTTC
CASSLDPDMTRGEQYF
>TRBD1|TRBV10-1|.|TRBJ1-6
TGCGCCAGCAGAGGGGGCGAAGATAATTCACCCCTCCACTTT
CASRGGEDNSPLHF
>TRBD1|TRBV19|.|TRBJ1-2
TGTGCCAGTAGTCGGGGACAGAGCCTCTTCTATGGCTACACCTTC
CASSRGQSLFYGYTF
>.|TRBV20-1|.|TRBJ1-5
TGCAGTGCTAGTCGGGGGGTAATGTCTCAGCCCCAGCATTTT
CSASRGVMSQPQHF
>TRBD1|TRBV19|.|TRBJ1-4
TGTGCCAGTAGACTTACAGGGGGCGGAACTAATGAAAAACTGTTTTTT
CASRLTGGGTNEKLFF
>.|TRBV9|few|TRBJ2-7
TGTGCCAGCAGCCCTTCCGGGACTTCTATATACGAGCAGTACTTC
CASSPSGTSIYEQYF
>.|TRBV19|.|TRBJ2-2
TGTGCCAGTAGTATCACAGGGTTACCCGGGGAGCTGTTTTTT
CASSITGLPGELFF
>.|TRBV9|.|TRBJ1-5
TGTGCCAGCAGCGTGGGGGCTGCGGAGCAGCCCCAGCATTTT
CASSVGAAEQPQHF
>TRBD1|TRBV18|few|TRBJ1-2
TGTGCCAGCTCACCAGAAGGGACAGGCTATGGCTACACCTTC
CASSPEGTGYGYTF
>.|TRBV28|.|TRBJ1-1
TGTGCCAGCAGTTTAGGGGGCCGCGGATGGAACACTGAAGCTTTCTTT
CASSLGGRGWNTEAFF
>.|TRBV5-8|few|TRBJ1-1
TGTGCCAGCAGCTTGTCCGTGTCACATGAAGCTTTCTTT
CASSLSVSHEAFF
>.|TRBV3-1/TRBV3-2|few|TRBJ1-5
TGTGCCAGCAGCCCACCAGGGCAACAGCCCCAGCATTTT
CASSPPGQQPQHF
>.|TRBV2|.|TRBJ1-5
TGTGCCAGCAGTGAAGACCAGGGTGACAATCAGCCCCAGCATTTT
CASSEDQGDNQPQHF
>TRBD2|TRBV7-3|.|TRBJ2-1
TGTGCCAGCAGCTCCTTAGCGGGAGGGAATGAGCAGTTCTTC
CASSSLAGGNEQFF
>.|TRBV19|.|TRBJ1-2
TGTGCCAGTAAGGCTGACAGCGTGTATGGCTACACCTTC
CASKADSVYGYTF
>.|TRBV4-1|few|TRBJ1-5
TGCGCCAGCAGCCACCGTAGGGAGGGTCAGCCCCAGCATTTT
CASSHRREGQPQHF
>.|TRBV19|.|TRBJ1-5
TGTGCCAGTAGTTTACCGCAGGGGAGCAATCAGCCCCAGCATTTT
CASSLPQGSNQPQHF
>TRBD1|TRBV23-1|.|TRBJ1-1
TGCGCCAGCCGGACAGGGGGCACTGAAGCTTTCTTT
CASRTGGTEAFF
>TRBD1|TRBV2|.|TRBJ1-5
TGTGCCAGCGGGAGGACAGGTGGTCGGGATCAGCCCCAGCATTTT
CASGRTGGRDQPQHF
>.|TRBV28|.|TRBJ2-4
TGTGCCAGCGCACCCCGGGGTCTTCTAGCCAAAAACATTCAGTACTTC
CASAPRGLLAKNIQYF
>TRBD1|TRBV6-4|few|TRBJ1-2
TGTGCCAGCAGTGACGGGACAGATATACCTGGAACCTATGGCTACACCTTC
CASSDGTDIPGTYGYTF
>.|TRBV11-2|.|TRBJ1-1
TGTGCCAGCAGCACCCTATCCGTAAAGACTGAAGCTTTCTTT
CASSTLSVKTEAFF
>.|TRBV6-5|.|TRBJ2-7
TGTGCCAGCAGTTATACGTGGGAGGCCCACGAGCAGTACTTC
CASSYTWEAHEQYF
>.|TRBV13|.|TRBJ1-4
TGTGCCAGCAGACCCAGCGTTGGGGAAAAACTGTTTTTT
CASRPSVGEKLFF
>TRBD2|TRBV5-1|.|TRBJ2-1
TGCGCCAGCCGTACTAGCGGGAGTTCGAATGAGCAGTTCTTC
CASRTSGSSNEQFF
>TRBD1|TRBV27|.|TRBJ2-7
TGTGCCAGCAGCCCTACTCTGACAGGGGCCCTTCACGGCGAGCAGTACTTC
CASSPTLTGALHGEQYF
>TRBD2|TRBV11-2|.|TRBJ2-1
TGTGCCAGCAGCTTAACTAGCGGGGCCAATGAGCAGTTCTTC
CASSLTSGANEQFF
>.|TRBV28|.|TRBJ2-7
TGTGCCAGCACCCTTAGGGCGGGGAGTTTTTCCTACGAGCAGTACTTC
CASTLRAGSFSYEQYF
>.|TRBV7-9|.|TRBJ1-3
TGTGCCAGCAGCTTACGGCAGGGTCCGGTGAACACCATATATTTT
CASSLRQGPVNTIYF
>TRBD1|TRBV7-9|.|TRBJ2-5
TGTGCCAGCAGCTTAGCCGGGACAGGGGAGACCCAGTACTTC
CASSLAGTGETQYF
>.|TRBV7-7|.|TRBJ1-6
TGTGCTAGCAGCTTGTACCGGGGGTTCTTCTCCTATAATTCACCCCTCCACTTT
CASSLYRGFFSYNSPLHF
>TRBD1|TRBV6-5|.|TRBJ2-1
TGTGCCAGCAGCGCCGGGACAGGGGGTTATAATGAGCAGTTCTTC
CASSAGTGGYNEQFF
>.|TRBV7-6|few|TRBJ2-3
TGTGCCAGCAGCCCCCCGGCAGCGCCGGAGAGTGGGCAGTATTTT
CASSPPAAPESGQYF
>TRBD1|TRBV27|.|TRBJ1-5
TGTGCCAGCAGTTCAGGACAGGGAGCAAATCAGCCCCAGCATTTT
CASSSGQGANQPQHF
>TRBD1|TRBV28|.|TRBJ1-5
TGTGCCAGCACCTGGGCAGGGGGCTCCAATCAGCCCCAGCATTTT
CASTWAGGSNQPQHF
>.|TRBV20-1|once|TRBJ2-7
TGCAGTGCTCGCCGGACAGCTGAGCAGTACTTC
CSARRTAEQYF
>TRBD1|TRBV18|.|TRBJ1-1
TGTGCCAGCTCACCTGGACAGGGGTACGGCACTGAAGCTTTCTTT
CASSPGQGYGTEAFF
>TRBD1|TRBV11-2|.|TRBJ1-2
TGTGCCAGCAGCCAATTCGGGACAGGGACTAACTATGGCTACACCTTC
CASSQFGTGTNYGYTF
>.|TRBV5-1|.|TRBJ1-6
TGCGCCAGCAGCCAACTTAGCACAGGGCGACCTAATTCACCCCTCCACTTT
CASSQLSTGRPNSPLHF
>TRBD1|TRBV28|.|TRBJ2-7
TGTGCCAGCCTAAGGACAGGAAGCTCCTACGAGCAGTACTTC
CASLRTGSSYEQYF
>.|TRBV5-1|.|TRBJ2-5
TGCGCCAGCAGCTTGGGACAGCAACAAGAGACCCAGTACTTC
CASSLGQQQETQYF
>TRBD2|TRBV6-1|.|TRBJ2-7
TGTGCCAGCAGTGAAAGGGGAGCGGGATCCTACGAGCAGTACTTC
CASSERGAGSYEQYF
>TRBD2|TRBV7-7|.|TRBJ2-2
TGTGCTAGCAGCCCCCTGACTAGCGGGTTTATTACCGGGGAGCTGTTTTTT
CASSPLTSGFITGELFF
>.|TRBV5-1|.|TRBJ2-1
TGCGCCAGCAGCTTGGCCGGACTTCTCAATGGGAATGAGCAGTTCTTC
CASSLAGLLNGNEQFF
>.|TRBV28|.|TRBJ1-1
TGTGCCAGCAGTCTCCCGACCAGGGGCGGGACTGAAGCTTTCTTT
CASSLPTRGGTEAFF
>.|TRBV3-1/TRBV3-2|.|TRBJ1-4
TGTGCCAGCAGCCGTAGGGGTAATGAAAAACTGTTTTTT
CASSRRGNEKLFF
>.|TRBV30|.|TRBJ2-7
TGTGCCTGGACGGGGGAGCGCTCCTACGAGCAGTACTTC
CAWTGERSYEQYF
>TRBD2|TRBV29-1|once|TRBJ2-7
TGCAGCGTTGAAAGGCGGGAGGGGGAGCAGTACTTC
CSVERREGEQYF
>.|TRBV3-1/TRBV3-2|.|TRBJ1-5
TGTGCCAGCAGCAACCTGCTTAGGGACTCCAATCAGCCCCAGCATTTT
CASSNLLRDSNQPQHF
>TRBD1|TRBV3-1/TRBV3-2|.|TRBJ2-7
TGTGCCAGCAGCCCCCCGGGACAGGGATACGAGCAGTACTTC
CASSPPGQGYEQYF
>.|TRBV5-6|once|TRBJ1-3
TGTGCCAGCAGCCCGGGGGGTTACGGAAACACCATATATTTT
CASSPGGYGNTIYF
>TRBD1|TRBV10-1|.|TRBJ1-2
TGCGCCAGCAGTGAGACCTTGGGGGACAGGATAAGAGGCTACACCTTC
CASSETLGDRIRGYTF
>.|TRBV28|once|TRBJ1-1
TGTGCCAGCAGTTTTGAGCCGGACACTGAAGCTTTCTTT
CASSFEPDTEAFF
>.|TRBV6-4|.|TRBJ1-2
TGTGCCAGCAGTACAGGGATCTATGGCTACACCTTC
CASSTGIYGYTF
>.|TRBV7-9|.|TRBJ1-2
TGTGCCAGCAGCCTACAAGGAGGATCCTATGGCTACACCTTC
CASSLQGGSYGYTF